The clone carrying this T cell receptor (beta chain) is a singleton in its sample. Its antigen remains unknown. These data are taken from a study of OX40 agonist ivuxolimab in advanced cancers. Whole-study context: Patients were infused with ivuxolimab every 2 weeks at 0.01 to 10 mg/kg. Having had anti-PD-1, anti-PD-L1 or anti-CTLA-4 therapy before was allowed, and approximately 40% had some.

The data were produced by immunoSEQ multiplex PCR, yet TCRdb's version contains in-frame clones alone and is incomplete. This table has around 140,000 clones, 90% to 95% appearing once. Prior autoimmune disease or systemic immunosuppression barred patients. CDR1 and CDR2 (germline): LGHNA, YNFKEQ. This CDR3 has 16 residues. The V end lost 0 bases, the J end lost 1 base, and 12 bases lay between the germline ends. Study-wide points: On average, a greater number of expanded clones characterised CD8+ T cells relative to CD4+.

The genes are TRBV4-2 and TRBJ1-1; D call uncertain. This clonotype was sampled from an adult with an advanced solid tumor such as melanoma, head and neck, liver or kidney cancer. The starting material was CD4+ or CD8+ T cells sorted from blood, obtained in a trial of the OX40 agonist ivuxolimab. DNA of the CDR3: TGTGCCAGCAGCCAAGATCCCTCGGGAGGGAACACTGAAGCTTTCTTT. This encodes CASSQDPSGGNTEAFF.